One sample yielded the 23 T cell receptor beta chains listed below, sequenced in a study of a mutant IDH1 vaccine in newly diagnosed glioma. Time point meaning: week 5, during vaccination. Doses consisted of 300 ug of mutant IDH1 20-mer peptide each, paired with topical imiquimod. Sequencing was performed with immunoSEQ multiplex PCR; in TCRdb, only in-frame clones are kept and a portion is missing. Found here are 40,000 to 60,000 clones, about 77% of them singletons; the top ten hold about 1.7%. What these receptors recognize is not known. This specimen consisted of PBMCs, obtained from a glioma patient whose treatment included an IDH1 peptide vaccine. Receptors were obtained from a woman in her thirties or forties with glioma.

The V and J genes are TRBV5-1 and TRBJ2-5; 7 bases agree with TRBD1. This CDR3 has 14 amino acids. J lost 4 bases, V lost 3 bases, and 6 bases had no gene match. Germline lookup yields CDR1 SGHRS and CDR2 YFSETQ. In DNA form, the CDR3 reads TGCGCCAGCAGCTCAACGGACAGGCGAGAGACCCAGTACTTC. This translates into CASSSTDRRETQYF.

This clone was observed a few times. The V call is TRBV10-3, the J call TRBJ1-2; D may be TRBD1 (5 bases). V shed 2 bases and J shed 4 bases, with 11 bases lying between them. Germline V lookup: CDR1 ENHRY, CDR2 SYGVKD. This CDR3 region has 14 residues. The CDR3 region is CAISELDRSYGYTF. The CDR3 nucleotides are TGTGCCATCAGTGAGCTTGACAGATCCTATGGCTACACCTTC.

The chain's CDR3 is CASSLGQPLKNIQYF. CDR3 DNA: TGCGCCAGCAGCTTGGGACAGCCTCTAAAAAACATTCAGTACTTC. The V gene is TRBV5-1, the J gene TRBJ2-4, with a possible D match to TRBD1 (5 bases). V gave up 0 bases and J gave up 4 bases, with 11 bases separating them. CDR3 length: 15 amino acids. Germline V gene lookup returns CDR1 SGHRS and CDR2 YFSETQ.

J is TRBJ2-5 and V is TRBV6-5; TRBD1 matches 11 bases. After removal of 0 bases from V and 1 base from J, the junction contained 1 base not matched to a gene. This CDR3 region has 16 residues. CDR1 is MNHEY, CDR2 SVGAGI, per germline. CDR3 nucleotide sequence: TGTGCCAGCAGTTACTCCGGGACAGGGGGCCAAGAGACCCAGTACTTC. Translating gives CASSYSGTGGQETQYF.

The chain combines TRBV6-4 with TRBJ2-2; D ambiguous. The length of the CDR3 is 15 residues. Germline V lookup: CDR1 MRHNA, CDR2 SNTAGT. The germline V and J ends were trimmed by 7 bases and 4 bases, with 16 bases remaining between them. The CDR3 sequence is CASNGYCWGTGELFF. CDR3 DNA sequence: TGTGCCAGCAACGGTTACTGCTGGGGCACCGGGGAGCTGTTTTTT.

The chain uses TRBV7-2 and TRBJ2-1, with 12 bases fitting TRBD2. The CDR3 sequence is 16 residues long. Germline-derived CDR1 and CDR2 are SGHTA and FQGNSA. The trim removed 0 bases at V and 4 bases at J, leaving 1 base unmatched. In nucleotides, the CDR3 is TGTGCCAGCAGCTTAGCGCTAGCGGGGGGGTACAATGAGCAGTTCTTC. Amino acids: CASSLALAGGYNEQFF.

CDR3 amino acids: CAWSSLQDTEAFF. CDR3 sequence (DNA): TGTGCCTGGAGTTCCCTCCAGGACACTGAAGCTTTCTTT. The rearrangement links TRBV30 to TRBJ1-1; D is unclear. Germline V gene sequence: CDR1 GTSNPN, CDR2 SVGIG (reference sequence). CDR3 length: 13 residues. V gave up 2 bases and J gave up 3 bases, with 10 bases separating them. Supplemented by reference TRBV30 and TRBJ1-1, the full variable domain reads SQTIHQWPATLVQPVGSPLSLECTVEGTSNPNLYWYRQAAGRGLQLLFYSVGIGQISSEVPQNLSASRPQDRQFILSSKKLLLSDSGFYLCAWSSLQDTEAFFGQGTRLTVV.

As concerns this clone: The final CDR3 position lacks the conserved phenylalanine or tryptophan, pointing to a likely read error. The DNA is omitted, as the CDR3 cannot be located on it reliably, and the CDR3 follows TCRdb's listing. V gene TRBV10-3 combines with J gene TRBJ1-3; the listed D gene, TRBD1, was not tested against the DNA. The CDR3 adds up to 8 amino acids, both ends counted. Looked up from germline, CDR1 is ENHRY and CDR2 is SYGVKD. This CDR3 reads CAISESLQ.

The chain employs TRBV30 and TRBJ1-4; D call uncertain. CDR1 and CDR2 from the germline V gene are GTSNPN and SVGIG (reference sequence). V dropped 3 bases and J dropped 5 bases, with 4 bases sitting between them. The length of the CDR3 is 11 residues. The DNA for the CDR3 is TGTGCCTGGAGCGGGAATGAAAAACTGTTTTTT. Protein: CAWSGNEKLFF.

The gene calls are TRBV12-5 and TRBJ2-7; weak D call: TRBD1 (6 bases). Trimming took off 2 bases at V and 1 base at J, with 18 bases between the two ends. The CDR3 contains 17 residues. Germline CDR1 and CDR2: LGHNT and FRNRAP. The CDR3 DNA sequence: TGTGCTAGTGGTTTGCCAACACCAGGGGAACCTTCCTACGAGCAGTACTTC. Its protein product is CASGLPTPGEPSYEQYF.

This sequence joins TRBV5-8 and TRBJ2-7; D might be TRBD1 (6 bases). The CDR3 runs 15 residues. V gave up 4 bases and J gave up 3 bases, with 17 bases separating them. The germline CDR1 and CDR2 sequences are SGHTS and YDEGEE. CDR3 sequence: CASSPKGGQLYEQYF. The CDR3 region has the DNA TGTGCCAGCAGCCCAAAAGGAGGACAGCTCTACGAGCAGTACTTC.

The chain joins TRBV15 to TRBJ2-7, with 7 bases lining up with TRBD1. Germline lookup yields CDR1 LNHNV and CDR2 YYDKDF (reference sequence). J gave up 6 bases and V 6 bases, and 11 bases lay outside the gene matches. There are 14 residues in the CDR3. CDR3 nucleotide sequence: TGTGCCACCAGTATCTACAGGGGATCGGGCGAGCAGTACTTC. Residues: CATSIYRGSGEQYF.

This rearrangement joins TRBV2 to TRBJ2-5; D possibly corresponds to TRBD2 (6 bases). Germline assignment: CDR1 SNHLY and CDR2 FYNNEI. The V gene lost 6 bases and the J gene lost 0 bases, with 11 bases spanning the gap. The CDR3 is made up of 14 amino acids. The CDR3: CASRDGTYQETQYF. CDR3 in DNA: TGTGCCAGCAGAGATGGGACTTACCAAGAGACCCAGTACTTC. Full variable domain (remainder filled in from reference TRBV2 and TRBJ2-5): EPEVTQTPSHQVTQMGQEVILRCVPISNHLYFYWYRQILGQKVEFLVSFYNNEISEKSEIFDDQFSVERPDGSNFTLKIRSTKLEDSAMYFCASRDGTYQETQYFGPGTRLLVL.

This rearrangement joins TRBV19 to TRBJ1-2; 7 nucleotides match TRBD1. The CDR3 is 16 amino acids. Germline V gene data show CDR1 as LNHDA and CDR2 as SQIVND (reference sequence). J lost 1 base, V lost 7 bases, and 12 bases had no gene match. In DNA form, the CDR3 reads TGTGCCAGTAAAGTCGGGACAGCCACTCTTAACTATGGCTACACCTTC. Translation: CASKVGTATLNYGYTF.

The chain recombines TRBV5-1 with TRBJ2-1; the match to TRBD1 covers 8 bases. This CDR3 contains 17 residues. Trimming cost V 2 bases and J 2 bases; bases outside gene matches: 9. Germline V lookup: CDR1 SGHRS, CDR2 YFSETQ. The CDR3 coding sequence is TGCGCCAGCAGCTTATCCACAGGGGGTATCGCCTACAATGAGCAGTTCTTC. Amino acid sequence: CASSLSTGGIAYNEQFF.

The V call is TRBV6-6, the J call TRBJ1-1, with TRBD1 identical over 7 bases. The germline V gene encodes CDR1 MNHNY and CDR2 SVGAGI (reference sequence). The CDR3 length is 13 residues. V trimming: 7 bases; J trimming: 4 bases; junction bases outside the gene matches: 6. The CDR3 region is CASNQGGSTEAFF. The CDR3 region has the DNA TGTGCCAGCAACCAGGGGGGGAGCACTGAAGCTTTCTTT.

The V gene is TRBV18, the J gene TRBJ2-7; no clear D. The V end was cut by 2 bases, the J end by 3 bases, with 5 bases between. The CDR3 sequence is 12 residues long. Germline values: CDR1 KGHSH, CDR2 LQKENI. CDR3 sequence reads: CASSPGIYEQYF. CDR3 coding DNA: TGTGCCAGCTCACCAGGGATCTACGAGCAGTACTTC.

The chain recombines TRBV7-9 with TRBJ2-7; 10 nucleotides agree with TRBD1. The V segment lost 5 bases and the J segment 6 bases; nucleotides outside the gene matches: 10. Germline CDR1 is SEHNR and CDR2 is FQNEAQ (reference sequence). The CDR3 runs to 15 residues. CDR3 DNA sequence: TGTGCCAGCAGCCCGATGACAGGGGGCTCAGGCGAGCAGTACTTC. Amino acid sequence: CASSPMTGGSGEQYF.

The chain recombines TRBV6-5 with TRBJ1-1, with a tentative D call TRBD1 (6 bases). Trimming took 5 bases from V and 4 from J, leaving 14 bases between them. Germline V CDR1 and CDR2: MNHEY, SVGAGI. CDR3 length: 14 residues. This CDR3 is CASSPQGRTTEAFF. The CDR3 DNA follows: TGTGCCAGCAGTCCACAGGGACGGACCACTGAAGCTTTCTTT.

V is TRBV19 and J is TRBJ1-1; no definite D call. The CDR3 has 15 residues. Germline values: CDR1 LNHDA, CDR2 SQIVND (reference sequence). V gave up 6 bases and J gave up 0 bases, with 14 bases separating them. The DNA of the CDR3 is TGTGCCAGTAGGCCTACTTTCTCCATGAACACTGAAGCTTTCTTT. Amino acids: CASRPTFSMNTEAFF.

The chain is built from TRBV6-5 and TRBJ1-5; 9 bases line up with TRBD1. Germline V gene sequence: CDR1 MNHEY, CDR2 SVGAGI. The CDR3 covers 14 residues. With 4 bases clipped from V and 6 bases from J, the junction kept 4 bases outside the gene matches. CDR3 protein: CASSSQGASQPQHF. In DNA, the CDR3 is TGTGCCAGCAGTTCACAGGGGGCCTCTCAGCCCCAGCATTTT.

The chain carries TRBV11-3 and TRBJ1-3, with a tentative D call TRBD1 (6 bases). The CDR3 sequence is 16 residues long. Between the trimmed V and J ends, which lost 5 bases and 4 bases, there was a span of 18 bases. The V gene's germline CDR1 is SGHNT and CDR2 YENEEA. The CDR3 protein is CASSPGQGTSGNTIYF. The CDR3 bases are TGTGCCAGCAGCCCAGGGCAGGGGACGAGCGGAAACACCATATATTTT.

The V and J genes are TRBV25-1 and TRBJ2-2; tentatively, D is TRBD2 (7 bases). From germline, CDR1 is MGHDK and CDR2 SYGVNS. The ends were cut back, 3 bases at V and 4 bases at J, with 18 bases in the middle. This CDR3 contains 17 residues. CDR3 sequence (DNA): TGTGCCAGCAGTGACCCCCTCGGGGGGCCCGGCACCGGGGAGCTGTTTTTT. Translated: CASSDPLGGPGTGELFF.